The rows below give T cell receptor beta chains drawn from one sample of a study of cytomegalovirus exposure and HLA in healthy donors. Assay: immunoSEQ multiplex PCR; the TCRdb copy retains only in-frame clones and omits some. The table records roughly 80,000 clones, about 69% of them present only once. The specimen was PBMCs. These receptors were obtained from a woman between 40 and 50 years old in good health and CMV-seropositive. The CDR3 runs from the conserved cysteine through the conserved F or W. A D gene is named only where the DNA matches it firmly. Expanded clones get a size class; other rows say once, few or many, or leave the size out.

NA TRBJ2-5 TRBD2 14 TRBV7-9 CASTSSGYQETQYF TGTGCCAGCACTTCTAGCGGGTATCAAGAGACCCAGTACTTC
NA TRBJ2-7 NA 13 TRBV5-1 CASRVGELYEQYF TGCGCCAGCAGGGTGGGAGAGCTATACGAGCAGTACTTC
NA TRBJ2-3 NA 11 TRBV28 CASRGQVAQYF TGTGCCAGCCGGGGACAAGTGGCGCAGTATTTT
NA TRBJ1-2 NA 13 TRBV5-6 CASSRPVEGGYTF TGTGCCAGCAGCCGACCCGTGGAGGGTGGCTACACCTTC
NA TRBJ1-2 TRBD1 14 TRBV6-5 CASSSQTGRAGYTF TGTGCCAGCAGTTCTCAGACAGGGCGGGCGGGCTACACCTTC
once TRBJ1-4 NA 15 TRBV9 CASSVENRVNEKLFF TGTGCCAGCAGCGTAGAAAACAGGGTTAATGAAAAACTGTTTTTT
NA TRBJ1-1 NA 14 TRBV19 CASSPRERVAEAFF TGTGCCAGTAGCCCCCGGGAAAGGGTGGCTGAAGCTTTCTTT
NA TRBJ1-5 NA 14 TRBV5-4 CASSFGGSNQPQHF TGTGCCAGCAGCTTCGGCGGTAGCAATCAGCCCCAGCATTTT
NA TRBJ1-6 NA 15 TRBV4-2 CASRTSTGNNSPLHF TGTGCCAGCAGAACTTCAACAGGAAATAATTCACCCCTCCACTTT
NA TRBJ1-5 TRBD1 15 TRBV18 CASSPLGQGNQPQHF TGTGCCAGCTCACCACTCGGACAGGGTAATCAGCCCCAGCATTTT
NA TRBJ1-5 NA 15 TRBV27 CASSLGGRGYQPQHF TGTGCCAGCAGTTTAGGAGGGAGGGGTTATCAGCCCCAGCATTTT
once TRBJ1-2 NA 14 TRBV27 CASSTKTGTYGYTF TGTGCCAGCAGTACTAAGACAGGAACCTATGGCTACACCTTC
NA TRBJ2-1 NA 13 TRBV5-6 CASSLETINEQFF TGTGCCAGCAGCTTGGAGACAATCAATGAGCAGTTCTTC
NA TRBJ2-7 NA 16 TRBV4-3 CASSQDSPLAGYEQYF TGCGCCAGCAGCCAAGATAGCCCCCTCGCGGGCTACGAGCAGTACTTC
few TRBJ2-3 TRBD2 14 TRBV6-6 CASSKGTSVDTQYF TGTGCCAGCAGTAAAGGGACTAGCGTTGATACGCAGTATTTT
few TRBJ1-6 NA 15 TRBV4-2 CASSLVPGENSPLHF TGTGCCAGCAGCCTCGTCCCCGGGGAAAATTCACCCCTCCACTTT
few TRBJ2-1 TRBD2 14 TRBV7-2 CASSKRLAGDEQFF TGTGCCAGCAGCAAAAGACTAGCGGGCGATGAGCAGTTCTTC
NA TRBJ1-1 TRBD1 14 TRBV6-5 CASRSGQARTEAFF TGTGCCAGCAGATCCGGACAGGCGAGAACTGAAGCTTTCTTT
NA TRBJ2-7 TRBD2 13 TRBV19 CASNSGRSNEQYF TGTGCCAGTAACAGCGGGAGGTCCAACGAGCAGTACTTC
NA TRBJ1-5 NA 15 TRBV6-5 CASSPQGYSNQPQHF TGTGCCAGCAGTCCGCAGGGGTATAGCAATCAGCCCCAGCATTTT
few TRBJ2-5 TRBD2 16 TRBV27 CASSSLAETIQETQYF TGTGCCAGCAGTTCGCTAGCGGAGACCATCCAAGAGACCCAGTACTTC
NA TRBJ1-1 NA 13 TRBV10-1 CASKKGVNTEAFF TGCGCCAGCAAAAAAGGGGTGAACACTGAAGCTTTCTTT
NA TRBJ1-1 TRBD1 16 TRBV5-8 CASSKRTGSGNTEAFF TGTGCCAGCAGCAAACGGACAGGTTCTGGGAACACTGAAGCTTTCTTT
NA TRBJ2-7 NA 14 TRBV9 CASSVAPGAYEQYF TGTGCCAGCAGCGTAGCTCCGGGGGCCTACGAGCAGTACTTC
NA TRBJ2-5 NA 14 TRBV14 CASSPHQQLETQYF TGTGCCAGCAGCCCCCACCAACAGTTGGAGACCCAGTACTTC
few TRBJ2-3 NA 15 TRBV5-6 CASSLAQASIDTQYF TGTGCCAGCAGCTTGGCCCAAGCGAGCATCGATACGCAGTATTTT
NA TRBJ2-7 TRBD1 15 TRBV5-4 CASSLGGTGTYEQYF TGTGCCAGCAGCTTGGGCGGGACAGGGACCTACGAGCAGTACTTC
once TRBJ1-3 NA 15 TRBV4-1 CASSPQGFDGNTIYF TGCGCCAGCAGCCCCCAGGGGTTCGACGGAAACACCATATATTTT